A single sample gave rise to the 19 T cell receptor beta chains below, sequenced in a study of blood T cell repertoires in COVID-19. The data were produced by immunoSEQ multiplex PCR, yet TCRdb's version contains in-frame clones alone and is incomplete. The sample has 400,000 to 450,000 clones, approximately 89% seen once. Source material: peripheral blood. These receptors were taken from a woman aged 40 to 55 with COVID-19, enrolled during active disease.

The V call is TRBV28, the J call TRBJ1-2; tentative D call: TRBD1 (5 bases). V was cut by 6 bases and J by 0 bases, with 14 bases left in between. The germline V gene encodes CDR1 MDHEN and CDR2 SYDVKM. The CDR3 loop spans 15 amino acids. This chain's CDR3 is CASRPGGATNYGYTF. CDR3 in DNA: TGTGCCAGCAGGCCCGGTGGGGCTACTAACTATGGCTACACCTTC.

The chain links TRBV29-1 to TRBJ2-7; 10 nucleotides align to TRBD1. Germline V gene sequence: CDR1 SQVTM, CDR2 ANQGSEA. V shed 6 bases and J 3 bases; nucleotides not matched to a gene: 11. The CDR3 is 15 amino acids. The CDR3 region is CSVVGGDRGYYEQYF. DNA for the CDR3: TGCAGCGTGGTCGGTGGGGACAGGGGATACTACGAGCAGTACTTC.

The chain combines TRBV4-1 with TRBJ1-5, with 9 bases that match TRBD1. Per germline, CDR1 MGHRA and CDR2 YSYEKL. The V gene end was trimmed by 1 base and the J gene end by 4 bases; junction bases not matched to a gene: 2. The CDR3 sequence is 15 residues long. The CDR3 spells CASSQGQGENQPQHF. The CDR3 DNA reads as TGCGCCAGCAGCCAAGGACAGGGGGAAAATCAGCCCCAGCATTTT.

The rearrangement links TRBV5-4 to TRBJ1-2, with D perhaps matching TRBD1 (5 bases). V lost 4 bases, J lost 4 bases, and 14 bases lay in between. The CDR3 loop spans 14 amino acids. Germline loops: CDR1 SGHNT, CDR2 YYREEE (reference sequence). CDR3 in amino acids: CASSRPGGGYGYTF. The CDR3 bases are TGTGCCAGCAGCCGCCCTGGGGGGGGCTATGGCTACACCTTC.

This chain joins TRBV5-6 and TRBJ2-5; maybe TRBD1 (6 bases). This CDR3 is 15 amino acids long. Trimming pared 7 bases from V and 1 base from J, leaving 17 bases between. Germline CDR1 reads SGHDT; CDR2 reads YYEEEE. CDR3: CASSAGWDTQETQYF. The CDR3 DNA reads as TGTGCCAGCTCCGCAGGTTGGGACACCCAAGAGACCCAGTACTTC.

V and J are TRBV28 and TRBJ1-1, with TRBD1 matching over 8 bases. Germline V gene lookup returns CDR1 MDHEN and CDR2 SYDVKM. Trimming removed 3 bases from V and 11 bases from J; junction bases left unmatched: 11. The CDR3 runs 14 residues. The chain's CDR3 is CASSLDRVVEAAFF. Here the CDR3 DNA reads TGTGCCAGCAGTTTGGACAGGGTGGTAGAAGCGGCTTTCTTT.

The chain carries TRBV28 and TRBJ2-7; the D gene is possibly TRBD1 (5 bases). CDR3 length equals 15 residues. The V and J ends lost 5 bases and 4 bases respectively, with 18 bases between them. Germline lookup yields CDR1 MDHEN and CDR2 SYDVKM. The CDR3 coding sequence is TGTGCCAGCAGTCCACCTCGACAGACCGTTTACGAGCAGTACTTC. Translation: CASSPPRQTVYEQYF. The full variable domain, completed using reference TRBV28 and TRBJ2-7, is DVKVTQSSRYLVKRTGEKVFLECVQDMDHENMFWYRQDPGLGLRLIYFSYDVKMKEKGDIPEGYSVSREKKERFSLILESASTNQTSMYLCASSPPRQTVYEQYFGPGTRLTVT.

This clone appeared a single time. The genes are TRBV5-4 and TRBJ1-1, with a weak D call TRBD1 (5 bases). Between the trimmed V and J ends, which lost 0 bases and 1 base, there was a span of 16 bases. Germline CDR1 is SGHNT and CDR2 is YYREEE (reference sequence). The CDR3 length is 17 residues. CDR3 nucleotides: TGTGCCAGCAGCTTGGGGGGCAGGAGGGGAGGGAACACTGAAGCTTTCTTT. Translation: CASSLGGRRGGNTEAFF.

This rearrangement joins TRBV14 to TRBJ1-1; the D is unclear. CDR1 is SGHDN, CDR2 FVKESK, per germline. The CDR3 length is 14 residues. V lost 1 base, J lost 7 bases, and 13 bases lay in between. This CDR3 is CASSQVGEGYEAFF. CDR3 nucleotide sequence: TGTGCCAGCAGCCAAGTAGGAGAAGGTTATGAAGCTTTCTTT.

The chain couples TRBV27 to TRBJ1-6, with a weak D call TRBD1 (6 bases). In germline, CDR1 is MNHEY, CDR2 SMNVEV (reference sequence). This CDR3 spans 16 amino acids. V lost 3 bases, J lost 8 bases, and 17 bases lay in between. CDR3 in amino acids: CASSFRRGGADSPLHF. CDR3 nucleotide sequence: TGTGCCAGCAGTTTCAGACGGGGGGGGGCTGATTCACCCCTCCACTTT.

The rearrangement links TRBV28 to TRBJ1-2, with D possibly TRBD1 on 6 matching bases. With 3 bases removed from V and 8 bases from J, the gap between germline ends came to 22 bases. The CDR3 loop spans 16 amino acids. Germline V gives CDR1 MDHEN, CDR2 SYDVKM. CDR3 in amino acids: CASSLLGGPPDEGYTF. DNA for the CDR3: TGTGCCAGCAGTTTGCTGGGGGGGCCCCCTGACGAGGGCTACACCTTC.

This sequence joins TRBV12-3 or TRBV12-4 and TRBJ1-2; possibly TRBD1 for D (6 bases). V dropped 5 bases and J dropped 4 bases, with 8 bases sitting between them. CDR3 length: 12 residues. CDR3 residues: CASSIQGYGYTF. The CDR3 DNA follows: TGTGCCAGCAGTATACAGGGCTATGGCTACACCTTC.

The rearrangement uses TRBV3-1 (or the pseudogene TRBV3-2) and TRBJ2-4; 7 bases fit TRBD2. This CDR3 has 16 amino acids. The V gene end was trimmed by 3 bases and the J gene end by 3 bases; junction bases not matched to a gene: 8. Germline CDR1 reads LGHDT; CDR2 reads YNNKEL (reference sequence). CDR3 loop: CASSQGEWEGKNIQYF. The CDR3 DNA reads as TGTGCCAGCAGCCAGGGGGAATGGGAGGGCAAAAACATTCAGTACTTC.

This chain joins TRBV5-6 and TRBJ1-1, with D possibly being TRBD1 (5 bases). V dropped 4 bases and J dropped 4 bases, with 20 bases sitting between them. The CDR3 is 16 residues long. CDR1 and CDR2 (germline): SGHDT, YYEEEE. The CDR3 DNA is TGTGCCAGCAGCCCCGGGGGATTCAGAGTGGGCACTGAAGCTTTCTTT. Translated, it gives CASSPGGFRVGTEAFF.

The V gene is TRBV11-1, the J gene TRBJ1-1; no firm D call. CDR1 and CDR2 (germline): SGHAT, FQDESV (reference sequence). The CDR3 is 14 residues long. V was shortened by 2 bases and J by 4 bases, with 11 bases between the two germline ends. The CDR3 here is CASSLRFGGTEAFF. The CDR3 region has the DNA TGTGCCAGCAGCTTACGCTTCGGCGGCACTGAAGCTTTCTTT.

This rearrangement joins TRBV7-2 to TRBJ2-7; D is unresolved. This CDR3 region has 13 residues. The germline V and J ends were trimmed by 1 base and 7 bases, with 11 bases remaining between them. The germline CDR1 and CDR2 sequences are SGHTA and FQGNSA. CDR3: CASSLGPVEEQYF. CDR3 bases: TGTGCCAGCAGCTTAGGACCGGTGGAGGAGCAGTACTTC.

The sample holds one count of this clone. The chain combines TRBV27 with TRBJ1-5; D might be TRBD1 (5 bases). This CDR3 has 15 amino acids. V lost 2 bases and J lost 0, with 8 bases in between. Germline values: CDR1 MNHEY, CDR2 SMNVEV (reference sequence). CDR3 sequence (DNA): TGTGCCAGCAGTTTAACCAGGGATAGCAATCAGCCCCAGCATTTT. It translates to CASSLTRDSNQPQHF.

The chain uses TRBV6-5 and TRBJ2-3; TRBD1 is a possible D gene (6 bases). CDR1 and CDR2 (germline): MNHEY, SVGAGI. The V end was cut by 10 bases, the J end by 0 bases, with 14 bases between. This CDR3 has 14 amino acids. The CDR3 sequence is CATENRASTDTQYF. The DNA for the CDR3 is TGTGCCACCGAGAACAGGGCAAGCACAGATACGCAGTATTTT.

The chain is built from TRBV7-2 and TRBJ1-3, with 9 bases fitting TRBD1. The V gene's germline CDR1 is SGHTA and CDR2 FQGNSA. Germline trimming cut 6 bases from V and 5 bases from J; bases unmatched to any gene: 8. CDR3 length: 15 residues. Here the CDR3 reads CASSSGQGRRNTIYF. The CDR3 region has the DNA TGTGCCAGCAGTTCGGGACAGGGTAGGAGAAACACCATATATTTT.